The present entry profiles one TCR beta chain with its context. The entry originates in a study of blood T cell repertoires in COVID-19. About the study: Sample material is recorded as cDNA or gDNA derived from T cells, B-cell-depleted T cells, or PBMCs.

The table came from immunoSEQ multiplex PCR; TCRdb's copy has only in-frame clones and leaves some out. The sample carries approximately 94,000 clones, approximately 87% recorded once. Germline-derived CDR1 and CDR2 are SGHRS and YFSETQ. CDR3 length equals 13 residues. The V and J ends lost 2 bases and 1 base respectively, with 6 bases between them. The V gene is TRBV5-1, the J gene TRBJ1-1; a weak D match, TRBD1 (5 bases). This clonotype was obtained from a human donor in a cohort sampled during active COVID-19. The sample was peripheral blood. CDR3 nucleotide sequence: TGCGCCAGCAGCTTTCAGGGGAACACTGAAGCTTTCTTT. Amino acids: CASSFQGNTEAFF.